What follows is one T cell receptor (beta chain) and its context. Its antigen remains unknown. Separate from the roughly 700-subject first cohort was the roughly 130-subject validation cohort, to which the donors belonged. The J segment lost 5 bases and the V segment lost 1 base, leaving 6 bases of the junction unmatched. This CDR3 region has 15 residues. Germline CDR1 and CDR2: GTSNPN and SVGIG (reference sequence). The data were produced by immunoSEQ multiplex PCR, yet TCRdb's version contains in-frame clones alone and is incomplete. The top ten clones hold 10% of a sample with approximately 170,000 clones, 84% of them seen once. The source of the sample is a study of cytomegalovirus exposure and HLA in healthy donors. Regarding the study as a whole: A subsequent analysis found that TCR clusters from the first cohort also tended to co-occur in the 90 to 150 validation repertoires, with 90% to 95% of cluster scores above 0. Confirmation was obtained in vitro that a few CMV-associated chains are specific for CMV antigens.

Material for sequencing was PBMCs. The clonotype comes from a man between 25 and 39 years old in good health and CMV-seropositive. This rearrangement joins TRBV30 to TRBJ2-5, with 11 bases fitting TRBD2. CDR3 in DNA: TGTGCCTGGAGTGGTAGCGGGGGGGCCTTGGAGACCCAGTACTTC. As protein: CAWSGSGGALETQYF.